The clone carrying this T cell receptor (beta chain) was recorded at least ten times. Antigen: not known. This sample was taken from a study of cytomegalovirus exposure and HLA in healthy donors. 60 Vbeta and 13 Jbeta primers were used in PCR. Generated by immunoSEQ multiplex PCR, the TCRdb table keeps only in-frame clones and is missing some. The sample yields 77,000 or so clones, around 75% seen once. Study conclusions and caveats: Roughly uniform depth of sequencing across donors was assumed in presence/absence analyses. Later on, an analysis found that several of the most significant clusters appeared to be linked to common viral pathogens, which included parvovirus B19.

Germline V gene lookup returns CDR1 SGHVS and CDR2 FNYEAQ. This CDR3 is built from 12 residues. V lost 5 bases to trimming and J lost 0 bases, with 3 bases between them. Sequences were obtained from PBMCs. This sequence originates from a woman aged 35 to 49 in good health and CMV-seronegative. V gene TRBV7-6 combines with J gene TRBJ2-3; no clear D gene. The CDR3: CASSLSTDTQYF. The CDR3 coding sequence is TGTGCCAGCAGCCTTAGCACAGATACGCAGTATTTT.